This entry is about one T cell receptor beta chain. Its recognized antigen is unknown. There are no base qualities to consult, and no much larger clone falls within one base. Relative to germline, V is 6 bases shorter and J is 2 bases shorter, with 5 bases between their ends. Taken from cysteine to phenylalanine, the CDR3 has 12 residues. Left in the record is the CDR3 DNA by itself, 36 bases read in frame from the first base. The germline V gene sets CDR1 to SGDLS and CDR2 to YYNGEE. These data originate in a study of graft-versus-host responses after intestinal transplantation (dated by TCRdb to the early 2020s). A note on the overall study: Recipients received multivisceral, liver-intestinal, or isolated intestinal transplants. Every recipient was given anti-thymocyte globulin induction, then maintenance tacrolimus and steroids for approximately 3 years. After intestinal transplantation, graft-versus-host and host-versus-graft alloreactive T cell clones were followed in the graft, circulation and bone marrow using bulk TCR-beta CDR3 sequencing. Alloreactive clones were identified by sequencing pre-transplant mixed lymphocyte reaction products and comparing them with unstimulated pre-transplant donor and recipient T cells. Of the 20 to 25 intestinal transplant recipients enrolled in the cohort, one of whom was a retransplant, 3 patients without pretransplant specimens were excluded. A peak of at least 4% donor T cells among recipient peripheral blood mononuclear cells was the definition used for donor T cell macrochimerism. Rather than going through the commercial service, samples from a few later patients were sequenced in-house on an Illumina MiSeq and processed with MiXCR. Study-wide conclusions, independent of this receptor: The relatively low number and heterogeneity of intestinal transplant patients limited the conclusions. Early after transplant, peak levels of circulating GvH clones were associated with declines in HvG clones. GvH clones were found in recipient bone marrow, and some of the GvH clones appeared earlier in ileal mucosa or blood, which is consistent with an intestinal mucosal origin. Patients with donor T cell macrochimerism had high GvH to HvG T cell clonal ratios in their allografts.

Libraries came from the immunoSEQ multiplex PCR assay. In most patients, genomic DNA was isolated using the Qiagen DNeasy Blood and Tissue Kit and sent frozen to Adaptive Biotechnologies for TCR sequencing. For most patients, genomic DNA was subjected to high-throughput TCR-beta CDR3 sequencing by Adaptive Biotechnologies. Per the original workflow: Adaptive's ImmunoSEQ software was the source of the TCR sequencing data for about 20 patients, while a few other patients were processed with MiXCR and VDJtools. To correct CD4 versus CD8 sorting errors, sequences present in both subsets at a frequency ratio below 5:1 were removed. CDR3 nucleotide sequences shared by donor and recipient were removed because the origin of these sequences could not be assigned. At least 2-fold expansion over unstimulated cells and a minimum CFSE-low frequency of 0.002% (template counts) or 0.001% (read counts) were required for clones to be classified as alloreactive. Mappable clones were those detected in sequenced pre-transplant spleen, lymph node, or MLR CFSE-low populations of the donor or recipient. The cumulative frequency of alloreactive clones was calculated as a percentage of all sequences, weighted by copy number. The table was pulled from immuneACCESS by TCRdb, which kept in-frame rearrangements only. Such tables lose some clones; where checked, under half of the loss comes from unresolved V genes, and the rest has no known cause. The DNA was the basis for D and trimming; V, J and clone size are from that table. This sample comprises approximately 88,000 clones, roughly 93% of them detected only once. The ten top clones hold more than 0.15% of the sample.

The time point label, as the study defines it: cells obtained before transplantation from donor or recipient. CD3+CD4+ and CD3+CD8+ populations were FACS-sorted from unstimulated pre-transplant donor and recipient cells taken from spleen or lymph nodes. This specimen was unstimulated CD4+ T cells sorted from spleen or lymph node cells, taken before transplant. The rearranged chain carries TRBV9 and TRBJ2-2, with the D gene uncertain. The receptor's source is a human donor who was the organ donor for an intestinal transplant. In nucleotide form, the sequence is TGTGCCAGCAACAGAAACACCGGGGAGCTGTTTTTT. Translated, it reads CASNRNTGELFF.